This T cell receptor beta chain was profiled in a study of CD8 T cells in ankylosing spondylitis. Study-level findings and limits: Seemingly characteristic of ankylosing spondylitis blood was a TCR beta motif consisting of several highly homologous variants. In the blood and synovial fluid of reactive arthritis, some motif variants had been previously reported.

TCRdb re-called the 5' RACE reads with MiXCR, one entry per CDR3 protein. The sample has 350,000 or so distinct CDR3 sequences; 7% to 9% are singletons. This CDR3 has 12 amino acids. Looked up from germline, CDR1 is SGHDN and CDR2 is FVKESK. V dropped 1 base and J dropped 7 bases, with 5 bases sitting between them. This clonotype was seen many times. The antigen is undetermined. The sample taken for sequencing was blood, either unsorted or a sorted T cell fraction (not recorded which). The chain employs TRBV14 and TRBJ1-5; D ambiguous. This TCR was sampled from a male donor with ankylosing spondylitis. CDR3: CASSQGPQPQHF. CDR3 nucleotide sequence: TGTGCCAGCAGCCAAGGGCCACAGCCCCAGCATTTT.